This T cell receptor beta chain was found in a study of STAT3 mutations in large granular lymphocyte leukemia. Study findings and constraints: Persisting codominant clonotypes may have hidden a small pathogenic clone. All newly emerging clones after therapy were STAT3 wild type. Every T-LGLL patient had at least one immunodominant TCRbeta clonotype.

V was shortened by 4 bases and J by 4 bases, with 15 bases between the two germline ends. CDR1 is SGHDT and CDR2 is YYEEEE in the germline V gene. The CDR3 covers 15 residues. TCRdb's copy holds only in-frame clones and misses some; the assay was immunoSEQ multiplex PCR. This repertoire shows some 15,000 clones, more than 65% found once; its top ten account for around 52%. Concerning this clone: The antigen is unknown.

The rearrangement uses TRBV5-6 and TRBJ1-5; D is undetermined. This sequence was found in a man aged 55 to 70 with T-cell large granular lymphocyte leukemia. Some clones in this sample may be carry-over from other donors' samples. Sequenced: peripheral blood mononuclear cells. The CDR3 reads CASSISRPGNQPQHF. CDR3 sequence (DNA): TGTGCCAGCAGCATCTCTCGTCCTGGAAATCAGCCCCAGCATTTT. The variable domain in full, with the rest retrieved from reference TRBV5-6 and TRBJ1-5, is DAGVTQSPTHLIKTRGQQVTLRCSPKSGHDTVSWYQQALGQGPQFIFQYYEEEERQRGNFPDRFSGHQFPNYSSELNVNALLLGDSALYLCASSISRPGNQPQHFGDGTRLSIL.